The 5 T cell receptor beta chains below all came from one sample that was sequenced in a study of T cells in Graves' hyperthyroidism and ophthalmopathy. RNA transcripts were the template for amplifying TCR beta CDR3 regions. RT-PCR in the first round (using the HTBI primer set) targeted the TCR CDR3. TCRdb reprocessed the multiplex PCR reads with MiXCR, giving one entry per CDR3 protein. The sample lists under 650,000 distinct CDR3 sequences, around 15% occurring once. Specimen: blood. The receptors come from a woman in her thirties with Graves' hyperthyroidism.

This clonotype was seen a handful of times. This chain uses TRBV29-1 with TRBJ2-7, with D perhaps matching TRBD1 (6 bases). The germline V gene encodes CDR1 SQVTM and CDR2 ANQGSEA. Trimming removed 3 bases from V and 3 bases from J, with 12 bases in between. The CDR3 sequence is 13 residues long. CDR3 sequence reads: CSVETGDFYEQYF. The CDR3, as DNA: TGCAGCGTTGAGACAGGTGACTTCTACGAGCAGTACTTC.

This clonotype occurred many times. The rearrangement uses TRBV7-9 and TRBJ2-7, with 7 bases lining up with TRBD1. The CDR3 totals 13 residues. V lost 9 bases and J lost 3; bases outside the gene matches: 8. Germline V gene lookup returns CDR1 SEHNR and CDR2 FQNEAQ (reference sequence). CDR3 in DNA: TGTGCCAGTGGAAGACAGGGTTTCTACGAGCAGTACTTC. It codes for CASGRQGFYEQYF.

Only a few counts were recorded for this clonotype. This rearrangement joins TRBV6-1 to TRBJ1-1, with 7 bases aligning to TRBD1. CDR1 is MNHNS, CDR2 SASEGT, per germline. The J segment lost 0 bases and the V segment lost 10 bases, leaving 11 bases of the junction unmatched. The CDR3 sequence is 15 residues long. DNA for the CDR3: TGTGCCACCCTCCGGGACAGAGTCCTGAACACTGAAGCTTTCTTT. Its protein product is CATLRDRVLNTEAFF.

This clonotype was observed a handful of times. The rearrangement joins TRBV20-1 to TRBJ2-2; no firm D call. This CDR3 is built from 13 residues. Germline V gives CDR1 DFQATT, CDR2 SNEGSKA (reference sequence). Deletions cut 1 base from V and 7 bases from J, with 10 bases between. Here the CDR3 reads CSARVVSDGELFF. The CDR3 DNA reads TGCAGTGCTAGAGTCGTATCGGACGGGGAGCTGTTTTTT.

At least ten counts were recorded for this clonotype. V usage is TRBV28 and J usage is TRBJ1-4; 10 bases are a match to TRBD1. Germline CDR1 and CDR2: MDHEN and SYDVKM. The CDR3 sequence is 15 residues long. With 5 bases clipped from V and 6 bases from J, the junction kept 6 bases outside the gene matches. CDR3 sequence reads: CASSRSGTGDEKLFF. The DNA for the CDR3 is TGTGCCAGCAGTCGTTCCGGGACAGGGGATGAAAAACTGTTTTTT.